Listed here are 19 T cell receptor beta chains from one sample, sequenced in a study of T cells in women clearing cervical HPV infection. Assay: immunoSEQ multiplex PCR; the TCRdb copy retains only in-frame clones and omits some. The specimen's table records 25,000 to 30,000 clones. The sample was blood buffy coat. The receptors were sampled from a woman between 18 and 70 years old with a cervical HPV16 infection that either progressed to CIN3+ or cleared (not recorded which).

Regarding this clone: The CDR3 end is not reached by the read, which stops 3 residues before it; the germline J gene fills it in. V and J are TRBV5-1 and TRBJ1-5; TRBD1 aligns across 8 bases. The CDR3 is made up of 15 amino acids. After removal of 7 bases from V and 6 bases from J, the junction contained 12 bases not matched to a gene. CDR1 is SGHRS, CDR2 YFSETQ, per germline. The CDR3 bases that were read are TGCGCCAGCTGCATCGATGGACAGGGCAGTCAGCCC. Translating gives CASCIDGQGSQP. The entire CDR3 is CASCIDGQGSQPQHF.

A remark on this clone: From the germline J gene comes the end of the CDR3, since the read stops 3 residues before it. The chain employs TRBV5-1 and TRBJ2-5; 7 nucleotides match TRBD1. With 4 bases clipped from V and 5 bases from J, the junction kept 8 bases outside the gene matches. CDR3 size: 14 residues. Germline V gene data show CDR1 as SGHRS and CDR2 as YFSETQ. The CDR3 loop reads CASSAQGRGETQYF. The covered CDR3 bases are TGCGCCAGCAGCGCACAGGGGAGAGGGGAGACC.

A note on this clone: The CDR3 extends 3 residues past the end of the read, so its final part is completed from the germline J gene. J is TRBJ2-7 and V is TRBV6-1; possible D gene TRBD1, 5 bases. The CDR3 runs 12 residues. V was trimmed by 3 bases and J by 5 bases, leaving 8 bases between them. Germline V lookup: CDR1 MNHNS, CDR2 SASEGT. CDR3 loop: CASSDRVDEQYF. CDR3 DNA, as far as it was read: TGTGCCAGCAGTGACAGGGTCGACGAG.

As for this clone: The CDR3 extends 3 residues past the end of the read, so its final part is completed from the germline J gene. The chain carries TRBV18 and TRBJ2-1; D ambiguous. V lost 3 bases and J lost 6, with 12 bases in between. The CDR3 is 14 residues long. The germline gives CDR1 KGHSH, CDR2 LQKENI. CDR3: CASSPALLSNEQFF. The sequenced part of the CDR3 DNA is TGTGCCAGCTCACCGGCCCTCTTGAGCAATGAG.

With respect to this clone: The CDR3 end falls 3 residues outside the read, so it is completed with the germline J gene. This chain connects TRBV12-3 or TRBV12-4 to TRBJ2-7, with 9 bases fitting TRBD1. The CDR3 runs to 15 residues. With V trimmed by 6 bases and J by 3 bases, 9 bases remained unmatched. The CDR3: CASRQSGQGSYEQYF. The sequenced CDR3 bases are TGTGCCAGCAGGCAATCGGGACAGGGAAGCTACGAG.

As for this clone: The read finishes 3 residues shy of the CDR3 end, and the germline J gene is used to complete it. The chain recombines TRBV4-1 with TRBJ2-7, with 12 bases lining up with TRBD2. J was trimmed by 0 bases and V by 4 bases; bases with no gene match: 1. CDR1 and CDR2 from the germline V gene are MGHRA and YSYEKL. The CDR3 covers 15 residues. CDR3 DNA (partial): TGCGCCAGCAGCCCGGGACTAGCGGGCTCCTACGAG. This gives the protein CASSPGLAGSYE. The entire CDR3 is CASSPGLAGSYEQYF.

Note on this clone: The observed sequence ends 3 residues before the CDR3 terminus, with the missing tail filled in from the germline J gene. This chain uses TRBV30 with TRBJ2-3, with D possibly being TRBD2 (5 bases). Trimming took 0 bases from V and 5 from J, leaving 6 bases between them. Germline V gene sequence: CDR1 GTSNPN, CDR2 SVGIG (reference sequence). CDR3 length equals 12 residues. This CDR3 is CAWSVLGDTQYF. The sequenced part of the CDR3 DNA is TGTGCCTGGAGTGTACTAGGAGATACG.

As for this clone: The observed sequence ends 3 residues before the CDR3 terminus, with the missing tail filled in from the germline J gene. The rearrangement joins TRBV14 to TRBJ2-2, with a possible D match to TRBD2 (6 bases). The length of the CDR3 is 18 residues. CDR1 is SGHDN and CDR2 is FVKESK in the germline V gene. V gave up 4 bases and J gave up 0 bases, with 18 bases separating them. The CDR3 bases that were read are TGTGCCAGCAGCCTCGGCCCCGGCGGGGCTACGAACACCGGGGAG. Its protein product is CASSLGPGGATNTGE. The full CDR3 sequence reads CASSLGPGGATNTGELFF.

About this clone: The read comes to an end 3 residues before the CDR3 does, leaving the germline J gene to fill in the end. V is TRBV20-1 and J is TRBJ2-1, with 7 bases identical to TRBD2. Germline V gene lookup returns CDR1 DFQATT and CDR2 SNEGSKA (reference sequence). The CDR3 totals 14 residues. J lost 4 bases, V lost 5 bases, and 8 bases had no gene match. Partial CDR3 DNA: TGCAGTGCTGAACTAGCGACTCATTACAATGAG. It encodes CSAELATHYNE. The whole CDR3 sequence reads CSAELATHYNEQFF.

A remark on this clone: The observed sequence ends 3 residues before the CDR3 terminus, with the missing tail filled in from the germline J gene. The chain is built from TRBV6-2 or TRBV6-3 and TRBJ2-1; D is ambiguous. Trimming took 6 bases from V and 5 from J, leaving 17 bases between them. Germline V gives CDR1 MNHEY, CDR2 SVGEGT. The CDR3 consists of 15 residues. Incomplete CDR3 DNA: TGTGCCAGCAGGATACCCTACGCCATGCACAATGAG. As protein: CASRIPYAMHNE. The whole CDR3 sequence reads CASRIPYAMHNEQFF.

Concerning this clone itself: At one boundary the junction diverges from the germline segment, which might be a read error. CDR3: CASSPDTRELFF. The part of the CDR3 DNA that was read is TGCGCCAGCAGCCCGGACACCAGGGAG. The chain joins TRBV4-2 to TRBJ2-2, with D possibly being TRBD1 (5 bases). The read ends 3 residues early relative to the CDR3; the germline J gene fills the gap. The CDR3 is 12 amino acids. From germline, CDR1 is LGHNA and CDR2 YNFKEQ.

In regard to this clone: The sequenced fragment ends 3 residues before the CDR3 boundary, so the rest is inferred from the germline J gene. This chain connects TRBV6-2 or TRBV6-3 to TRBJ1-4; D might be TRBD1 (5 bases). Per the germline V gene, CDR1 is MNHEY and CDR2 is SVGEGT. CDR3 length: 17 amino acids. The CDR3 sequence: CASSIKGLSAGANVLFF. The sequenced CDR3 bases are TGTGCCAGCAGTATAAAAGGGTTAAGTGCTGGGGCCAACGTA.

As regards this clone: The read stops 3 residues short of the end of the CDR3; the missing end is completed from the germline J gene. The rearrangement uses TRBV19 and TRBJ2-7; D call uncertain. This CDR3 has 14 residues. CDR1 and CDR2 (germline): LNHDA, SQIVND (reference sequence). Trimming removed 5 bases at V and 1 base at J, with 12 bases between. The CDR3 protein is CASSPQVASYEQYF. The sequenced CDR3 bases are TGTGCCAGTAGTCCCCAAGTGGCTTCCTACGAG.

The sequenced CDR3 bases are TGTGCCAGCAGAGGACAGGGAAGCATGAACACTGAA. This codes for CASRGQGSMNTE. The whole CDR3 reads CASRGQGSMNTEAFF. The gene calls are TRBV11-2 and TRBJ1-1, with 8 bases aligning to TRBD1. The read falls 3 residues short of the CDR3 end, and the missing part is taken from the germline J gene. Looked up from germline, CDR1 is SGHAT and CDR2 is FQNNGV. With V trimmed by 6 bases and J by 0 bases, 6 bases remained unmatched. The CDR3 covers 15 residues.

Concerning this clone itself: The read falls 3 residues short of the CDR3 end, and the missing part is taken from the germline J gene. The rearrangement uses TRBV5-1 and TRBJ1-2; 8 nucleotides match TRBD1. The CDR3 has 15 amino acids. Trimming removed 4 bases from V and 7 bases from J; junction bases left unmatched: 12. Germline-derived CDR1 and CDR2 are SGHRS and YFSETQ. The CDR3 here is CASSPMRTGFFGYTF. The covered CDR3 bases are TGCGCCAGCAGCCCGATGAGGACAGGGTTTTTTGGC.

As regards this clone: The read terminates 3 residues ahead of where the CDR3 ends, so the germline J gene completes it. The chain is built from TRBV2 and TRBJ2-3, with 8 positions matching TRBD1. Germline V CDR1 and CDR2: SNHLY, FYNNEI. The CDR3 length is 13 residues. CDR3 bases read: TGTGCCAGCAGTGACGGACAGGGAGAGACG. Amino acids: CASSDGQGET. The entire CDR3 protein reads CASSDGQGETQYF.

Concerning this clone: The read is 3 residues too short to cover the CDR3 end, so that end is filled in from the germline J gene. The V and J genes are TRBV7-9 and TRBJ1-2; 9 positions match TRBD1. The CDR3 is 15 residues long. Germline V gene data show CDR1 as SEHNR and CDR2 as FQNEAQ (reference sequence). The sequenced part of the CDR3 DNA is TGTGCCAGCAGCCAGTGGACAGGGGCCTTTAGGGGC. This encodes CASSQWTGAFRG. The entire CDR3 sequence reads CASSQWTGAFRGYTF. Full variable domain (rest looked up from reference TRBV7-9 and TRBJ1-2): DTGVSQNPRHKITKRGQNVTFRCDPISEHNRLYWYRQTLGQGPEFLTYFQNEAQLEKSRLLSDRFSAERPKGSFSTLEIQRTEQGDSAMYLCASSQWTGAFRGYTFGSGTRLTVV.

Regarding this clone: The read ends 3 residues early relative to the CDR3; the germline J gene fills the gap. J is TRBJ2-3 and V is TRBV20-1; D may be TRBD2 (5 bases). The V and J ends lost 6 bases and 0 bases respectively, with 19 bases between them. This CDR3 has 16 amino acids. CDR1 and CDR2 (germline): DFQATT, SNEGSKA (reference sequence). The CDR3 is CSARKRRAASTDTQYF. Incomplete CDR3 DNA: TGCAGTGCCAGAAAGCGGCGGGCGGCTAGCACAGATACG.

With regard to this clone: The read terminates 3 residues before the CDR3 end, so the remaining end is supplied by the germline J gene. The V gene is TRBV19, the J gene TRBJ1-1; D unresolved. CDR3 length equals 14 residues. CDR1 and CDR2 (germline): LNHDA, SQIVND (reference sequence). V was shortened by 6 bases and J by 0 bases, with 11 bases between the two germline ends. The part of the CDR3 DNA that was read is TGTGCCAGTAGACTAGGGCCGTTGAACACTGAA. Encoded protein: CASRLGPLNTE. The full CDR3 protein is CASRLGPLNTEAFF.